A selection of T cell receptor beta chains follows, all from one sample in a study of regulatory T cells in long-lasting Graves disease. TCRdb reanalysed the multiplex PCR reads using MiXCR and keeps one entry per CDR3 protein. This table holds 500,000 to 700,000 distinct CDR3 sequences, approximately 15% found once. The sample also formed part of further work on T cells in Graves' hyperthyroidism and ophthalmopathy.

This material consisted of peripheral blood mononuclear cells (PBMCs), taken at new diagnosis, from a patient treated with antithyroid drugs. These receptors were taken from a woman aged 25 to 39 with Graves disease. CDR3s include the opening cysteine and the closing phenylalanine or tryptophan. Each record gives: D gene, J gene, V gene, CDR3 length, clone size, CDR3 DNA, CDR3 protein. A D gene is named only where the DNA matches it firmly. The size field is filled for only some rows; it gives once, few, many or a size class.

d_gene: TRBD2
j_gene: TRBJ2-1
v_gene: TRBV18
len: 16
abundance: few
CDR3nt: TGTGCCAGCTCACCACCGGGACTAGCGGGCAAAAATGAGCAGTTCTTC
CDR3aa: CASSPPGLAGKNEQFF

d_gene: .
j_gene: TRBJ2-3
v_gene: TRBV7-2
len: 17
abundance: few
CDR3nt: TGTGCCAGCAGCTTATCCCCCCTCGGCCAAGTCCCAGATACGCAGTATTTT
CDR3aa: CASSLSPLGQVPDTQYF

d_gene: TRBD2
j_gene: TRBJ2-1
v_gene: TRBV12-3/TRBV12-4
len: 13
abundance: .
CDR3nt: TGTGCCGGCAGCCCGTCCACTAGCGGGAGCGAGTTCTTC
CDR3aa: CAGSPSTSGSEFF

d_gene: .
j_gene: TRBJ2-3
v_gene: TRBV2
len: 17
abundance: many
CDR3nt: TGTGCCAGCAGTGAAGCGCGAGGGACACGTAGCACAGATACGCAGTATTTT
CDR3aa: CASSEARGTRSTDTQYF

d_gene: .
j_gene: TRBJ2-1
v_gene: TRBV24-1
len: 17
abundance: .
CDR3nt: TGTGCCACCAGTCAGGACGGGGCAAGCCCCCCTTACGATGAGCGGTTCTTC
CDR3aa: CATSQDGASPPYDERFF

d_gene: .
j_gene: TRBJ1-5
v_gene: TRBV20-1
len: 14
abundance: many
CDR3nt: TGCAGTGCTAGACAGGGTGATCCCAATCAGCCCCAGCATTTT
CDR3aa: CSARQGDPNQPQHF

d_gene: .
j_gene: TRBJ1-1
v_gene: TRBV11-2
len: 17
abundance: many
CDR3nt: TGTGCCAGCAGCTTAGTGGTGTGGCCCAAAAGGCACACTGAAGCTTTCTTT
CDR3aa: CASSLVVWPKRHTEAFF

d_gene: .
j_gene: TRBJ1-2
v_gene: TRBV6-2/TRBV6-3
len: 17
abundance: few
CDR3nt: TGTGCCAGCAGTTTGTTTTTAGGGGGGAGCTATGGGTATGGCTACACCTTC
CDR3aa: CASSLFLGGSYGYGYTF

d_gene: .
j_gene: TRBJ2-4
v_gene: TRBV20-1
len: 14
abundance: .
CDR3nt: TGCAGTGCTAGAGCCCCGACTGGAGGCAGCATTCAGTACTTC
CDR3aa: CSARAPTGGSIQYF

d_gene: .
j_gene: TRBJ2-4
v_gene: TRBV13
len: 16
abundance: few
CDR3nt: TGTGCCAGCAGCTCCCCAACGGGAGAAGCCAAAAACATTCAGTACTTC
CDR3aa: CASSSPTGEAKNIQYF

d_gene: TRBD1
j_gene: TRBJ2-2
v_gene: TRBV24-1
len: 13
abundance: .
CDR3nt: TGTGCCACCCGGGACAGCCTTACCGGGGAGCTGTTTTTT
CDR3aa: CATRDSLTGELFF

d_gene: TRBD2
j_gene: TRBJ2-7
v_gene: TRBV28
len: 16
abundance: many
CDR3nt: TGTGCCAGCAGTCCCCCCCGGGGGGTCGGTAGGGACGAGCAGTACTTC
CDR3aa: CASSPPRGVGRDEQYF

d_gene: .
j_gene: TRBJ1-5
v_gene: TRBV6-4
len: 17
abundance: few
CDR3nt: TGTGCCACCTTCAGACATCCGACACCTTATAGCAATCAGCCCCAGCATTTT
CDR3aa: CATFRHPTPYSNQPQHF

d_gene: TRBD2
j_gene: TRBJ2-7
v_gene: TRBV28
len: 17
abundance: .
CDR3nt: TGTGCCAGCAGTTTTTCCGGCGGGAGTAAGAGGGTCTACGAGCAGTACTTC
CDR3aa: CASSFSGGSKRVYEQYF

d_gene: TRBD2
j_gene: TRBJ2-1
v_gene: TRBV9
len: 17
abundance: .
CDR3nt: TGTGCCAGCAGCGTAGTCTGGGGGGCTAGCGGGATGGTTGAGCAGTTCTTC
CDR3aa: CASSVVWGASGMVEQFF

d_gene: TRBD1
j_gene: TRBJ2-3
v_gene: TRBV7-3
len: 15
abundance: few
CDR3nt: TGTGCCAGCAGCGTACAGGGGATTAGCACAGATACGCAGTATTTT
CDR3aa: CASSVQGISTDTQYF

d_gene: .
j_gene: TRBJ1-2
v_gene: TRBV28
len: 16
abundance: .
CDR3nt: TGTGCCAGCAGTTTAGGAGGCGCGGCAGCCAACTATGGCTACACCTTC
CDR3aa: CASSLGGAAANYGYTF

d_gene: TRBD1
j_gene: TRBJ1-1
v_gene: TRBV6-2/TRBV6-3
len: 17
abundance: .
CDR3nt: TGTGCCAGCAGTTACGGGGGACAGGGGGCTGAGAACACTGAAGCTTTCTTT
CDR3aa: CASSYGGQGAENTEAFF

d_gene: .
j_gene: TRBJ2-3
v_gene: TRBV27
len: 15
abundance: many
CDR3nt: TGTGCCAGCAGTTTATCTCCGACAGGCACAGATACGCAGTATTTT
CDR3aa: CASSLSPTGTDTQYF

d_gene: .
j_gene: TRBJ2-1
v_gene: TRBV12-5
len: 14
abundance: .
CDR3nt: TGTGCTAGTGGCCGCACAGGGAGCGGCAATGAGCAGTTCTTC
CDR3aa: CASGRTGSGNEQFF

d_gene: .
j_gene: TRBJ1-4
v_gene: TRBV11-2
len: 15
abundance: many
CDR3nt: TGTGCCAGCAGCCACGTTCAGGGAGGCTACGAAAAACTGTTTTTT
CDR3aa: CASSHVQGGYEKLFF

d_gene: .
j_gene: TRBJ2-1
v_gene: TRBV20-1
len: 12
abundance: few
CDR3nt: TGCACCGCGACCCCGACCTACAATGAGCAGTTCTTC
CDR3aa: CTATPTYNEQFF

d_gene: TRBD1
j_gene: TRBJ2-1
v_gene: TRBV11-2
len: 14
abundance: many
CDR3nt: TGTGCCAGCAGCTTCGACAGGGGGATGTTTGAGCAGTTCTTC
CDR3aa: CASSFDRGMFEQFF

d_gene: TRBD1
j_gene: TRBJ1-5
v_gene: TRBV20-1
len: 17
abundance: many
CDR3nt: TGCAGTGCTAGAGCGGGCAGGGGGATCTATAGCAATCAGCCCCAGCATTTT
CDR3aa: CSARAGRGIYSNQPQHF

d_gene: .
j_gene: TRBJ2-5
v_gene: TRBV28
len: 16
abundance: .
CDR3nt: TGTGCCAGCAGTTTAGGGAACCATCGAATTAAAGAGACCCAGTACTTC
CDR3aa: CASSLGNHRIKETQYF

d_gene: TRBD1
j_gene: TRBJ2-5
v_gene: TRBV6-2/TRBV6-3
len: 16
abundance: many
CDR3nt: TGTGCCAGCAGTTACTCTAGGCCAGGGGGCTTGGAGACCCAGTACTTC
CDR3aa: CASSYSRPGGLETQYF

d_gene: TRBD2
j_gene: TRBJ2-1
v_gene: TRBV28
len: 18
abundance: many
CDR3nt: TGTGCCAGCGGGACTAGTGATCGACTCCCAAGCTCCTACAATGAGCAGTTCTTC
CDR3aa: CASGTSDRLPSSYNEQFF

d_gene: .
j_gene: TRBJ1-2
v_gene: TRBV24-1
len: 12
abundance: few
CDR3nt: TGTGCCACCAGTCCTACAGGGTACGGCTACACCTTC
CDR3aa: CATSPTGYGYTF

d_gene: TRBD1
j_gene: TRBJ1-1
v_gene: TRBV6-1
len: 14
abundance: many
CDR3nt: TGTGCCAGCATTCGGGACAGGGTGAACACTGAAGCTTTCTTT
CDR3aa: CASIRDRVNTEAFF

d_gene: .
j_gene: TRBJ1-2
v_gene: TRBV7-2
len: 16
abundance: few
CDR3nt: TGTGCCAGCAGCTTATTACCCCGGGGCAAAGGATCTGGCTACACCTTC
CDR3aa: CASSLLPRGKGSGYTF

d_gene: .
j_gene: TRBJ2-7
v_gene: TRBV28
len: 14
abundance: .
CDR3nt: TGTGCCAGCAGTTTCCTCGCGGGAATCAACGGGCAGTACTTC
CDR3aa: CASSFLAGINGQYF

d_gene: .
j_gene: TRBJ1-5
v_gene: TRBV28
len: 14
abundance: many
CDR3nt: TGTGCCAGCAGTTTTACGGGAAGCAATCAGCCCCAGCATTTT
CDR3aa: CASSFTGSNQPQHF

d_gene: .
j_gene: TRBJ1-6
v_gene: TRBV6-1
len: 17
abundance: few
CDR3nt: TGTGCCAGCAGTCCGGACCGAGGGGTCTCCTATAATTCACCCCTCCACTTT
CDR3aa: CASSPDRGVSYNSPLHF

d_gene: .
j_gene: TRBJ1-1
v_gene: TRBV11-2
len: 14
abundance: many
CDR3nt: TGTGCCAGCAGCCCAGAGTGGTCGAACACTGAAGCTTTCTTT
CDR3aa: CASSPEWSNTEAFF

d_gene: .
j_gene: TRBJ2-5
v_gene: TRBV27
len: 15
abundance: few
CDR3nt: TGTGCCAGCAGTTTAAAAGGGACACTTAAAGAGACCCAGTACTTC
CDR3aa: CASSLKGTLKETQYF

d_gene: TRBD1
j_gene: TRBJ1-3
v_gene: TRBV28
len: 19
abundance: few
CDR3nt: TGTGCCAGCAGTTTCGACCTCACGGGACAGGGGTATACAGGAAACACCATATATTTT
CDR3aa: CASSFDLTGQGYTGNTIYF

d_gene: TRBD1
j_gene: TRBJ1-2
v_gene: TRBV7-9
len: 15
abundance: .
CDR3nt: TGTGCCAGCAGCCCTCCCGGGACAGGGGTCGTGGGCTACACCTTC
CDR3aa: CASSPPGTGVVGYTF

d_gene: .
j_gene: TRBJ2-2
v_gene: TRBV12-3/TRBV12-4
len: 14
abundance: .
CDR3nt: TGTGCCAGCAGTTCAAGCAGGGTAGTCGGGGAGCTGTTTTTT
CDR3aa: CASSSSRVVGELFF

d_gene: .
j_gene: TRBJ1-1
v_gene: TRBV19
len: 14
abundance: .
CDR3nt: TGTGCCACCCTCCCTACCCCGAGTGACACTGAAGCTTTCTTT
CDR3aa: CATLPTPSDTEAFF

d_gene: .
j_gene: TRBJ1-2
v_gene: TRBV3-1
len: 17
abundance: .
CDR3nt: TGTGCCAGCAGCCAACGCTATGCAGGGGTTCTACACTATGGCTACACCTTC
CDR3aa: CASSQRYAGVLHYGYTF

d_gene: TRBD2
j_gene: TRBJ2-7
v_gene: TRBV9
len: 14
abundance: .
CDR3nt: TGTGCCAGCAGCGTAGGAGCGGGAGAAAACGAGCAGTACTTC
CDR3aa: CASSVGAGENEQYF

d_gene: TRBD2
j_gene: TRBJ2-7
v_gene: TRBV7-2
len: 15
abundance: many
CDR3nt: TGTGCCAGCAGCCCGAGGGACTATCCCCCTTACGAGCAGTACTTC
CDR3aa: CASSPRDYPPYEQYF

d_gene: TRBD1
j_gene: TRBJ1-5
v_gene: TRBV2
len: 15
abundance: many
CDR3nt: TGTGCCAGCAGTGAAAATGCAGGGGGCGGTCAGCCCCAGCATTTT
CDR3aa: CASSENAGGGQPQHF

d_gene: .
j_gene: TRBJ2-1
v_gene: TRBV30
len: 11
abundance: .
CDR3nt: TGTGCCTGGATTGGTTGGGGGGAGCAGTTCTTC
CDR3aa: CAWIGWGEQFF